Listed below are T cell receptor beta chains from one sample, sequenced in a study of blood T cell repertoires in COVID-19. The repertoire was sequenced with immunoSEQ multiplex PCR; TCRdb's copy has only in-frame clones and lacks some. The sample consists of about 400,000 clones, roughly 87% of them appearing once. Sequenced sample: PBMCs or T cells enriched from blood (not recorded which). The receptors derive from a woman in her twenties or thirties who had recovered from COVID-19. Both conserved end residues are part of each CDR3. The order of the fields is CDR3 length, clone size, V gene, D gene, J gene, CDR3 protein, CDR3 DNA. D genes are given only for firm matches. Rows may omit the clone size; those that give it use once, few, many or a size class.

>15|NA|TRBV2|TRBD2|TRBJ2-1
CASSERTGGYNEQFF
TGTGCCAGCAGTGAAAGGACGGGAGGCTACAATGAGCAGTTCTTC
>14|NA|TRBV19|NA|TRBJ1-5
CASSIDARDQPQHF
TGTGCCAGTAGTATTGATGCCAGGGATCAGCCCCAGCATTTT
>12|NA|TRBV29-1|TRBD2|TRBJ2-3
CSARREADTQYF
TGCAGCGCACGGCGGGAGGCAGATACGCAGTATTTT
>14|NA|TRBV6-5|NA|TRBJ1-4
CASSQIQVNEKLFF
TGTGCCAGCAGCCAAATACAGGTTAATGAAAAACTGTTTTTT
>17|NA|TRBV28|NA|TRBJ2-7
CASSLDLSDYTQLGQYF
TGTGCCAGCAGTTTAGACCTCTCGGACTATACCCAGCTGGGGCAGTACTTC
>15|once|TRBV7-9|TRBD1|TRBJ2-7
CASSFGQGAPYEQYF
TGTGCCAGCAGCTTCGGACAGGGGGCCCCCTACGAGCAGTACTTC
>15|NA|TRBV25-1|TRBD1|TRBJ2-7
CASSERTGAPYEQYF
TGTGCCAGCAGTGAACGCACAGGGGCACCCTACGAGCAGTACTTC
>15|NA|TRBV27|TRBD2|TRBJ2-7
CASSLILAGDGEQYF
TGTGCCAGCAGTCTAATCCTAGCGGGAGATGGCGAGCAGTACTTC
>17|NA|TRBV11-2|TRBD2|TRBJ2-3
CASSLGGSAGGTDTQYF
TGTGCCAGCAGCTTAGGAGGGAGTGCGGGAGGCACAGATACGCAGTATTTT
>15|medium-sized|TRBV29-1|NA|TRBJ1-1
CSVEETTRGTDEAFF
TGCAGCGTTGAAGAGACGACCCGGGGGACGGATGAAGCTTTCTTT
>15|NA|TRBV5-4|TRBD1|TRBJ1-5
CASSLGQGPNQPQHF
TGTGCCAGCAGCCTGGGACAGGGGCCTAATCAGCCCCAGCATTTT
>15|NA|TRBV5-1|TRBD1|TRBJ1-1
CASSLAGGGHPEAFF
TGCGCCAGCAGCTTGGCAGGGGGCGGTCATCCGGAAGCTTTCTTT
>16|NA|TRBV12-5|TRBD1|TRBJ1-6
CASGSTGDARDSPLHF
TGTGCTAGTGGTTCTACAGGGGACGCACGGGATTCACCCCTCCACTTT
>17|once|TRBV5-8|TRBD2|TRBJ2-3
CASSPGTSGGGSDTQYF
TGTGCCAGCAGCCCCGGGACTAGCGGGGGGGGATCAGATACGCAGTATTTT
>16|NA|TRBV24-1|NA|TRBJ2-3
CATSDLRAGGTDTQYF
TGTGCCACCAGTGATTTAAGGGCAGGGGGCACAGATACGCAGTATTTT
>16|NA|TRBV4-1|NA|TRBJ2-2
CASSQDGGGSTGELFF
TGCGCCAGCAGCCAAGATGGCGGAGGGAGCACCGGGGAGCTGTTTTTT
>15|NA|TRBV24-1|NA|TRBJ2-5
CATSDGGTVQETQYF
TGTGCCACCAGTGATGGGGGGACAGTTCAAGAGACCCAGTACTTC
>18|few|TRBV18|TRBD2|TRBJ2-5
CASSPPGLAGGLGETQYF
TGTGCCAGCTCACCACCAGGACTAGCGGGAGGGTTAGGAGAGACCCAGTACTTC
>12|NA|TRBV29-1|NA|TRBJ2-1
CSVESYYNEQFF
TGCAGCGTAGAGTCCTATTACAATGAGCAGTTCTTC
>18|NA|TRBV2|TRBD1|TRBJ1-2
CASRKERTGTALNYGYTF
TGTGCCAGCCGTAAGGAGAGAACCGGGACAGCACTTAACTATGGCTACACCTTC